The entry below gives a single T cell receptor (beta chain) sequence along with its context. This clonotype has just a few counts. Its binding antigen is unknown. Base qualities are not provided; no much larger clone lies one nucleotide away. What this sample's time point label stands for: around 47 days after influenza vaccine administration. The library was made by RT-PCR. The sample was run on an Illumina HiSeq 2500. TCRdb redid the processing of the public reads, applying fastp at Q25 and MiXCR, and retained in-frame beta chains. Rows with a matching CDR3 protein are joined into one entry that keeps the most common DNA and genes. The table for this sample lists 540,000 or so distinct CDR3 sequences; over 10% of them were counted only once. Of the sample, about an eighth is held by the ten largest clones. This specimen belongs to a study of response to subunit inactivated influenza vaccine (dated by TCRdb to about 2018). Turning to the overall study: To follow how T cells responded to a trivalent subunit inactivated influenza vaccine, the researchers relied on deep quantitative profiling of the T cell receptor repertoire. Overall study results and their limits: According to the authors, only a limited number of new T cells may be recruited by each seasonal influenza vaccination.

V is shortened by 6 bases, J by 2 bases, and the region joining them spans 18 bases. The CDR3 has 15 amino acids, counting the end cysteine and phenylalanine. The entry retains the CDR3 DNA only, 45 bases that are in frame from base 1. CDR1 and CDR2 are read off the germline V gene as SQVTM and ANQGSEA. The sequence is built from TRBV29-1 and TRBJ2-3, with the D gene too uncertain to name. The sample consisted of PBMCs from blood, taken about 6 weeks after vaccination. The TCR originated in a man aged 50 to 60 who received an inactivated influenza vaccine. Donor details come from another sample of the same person, matched by shared clones. CDR3 protein: CSVHITATPTDTQYF. The sequenced DNA is TGCAGCGTCCATATTACAGCCACCCCCACAGATACGCAGTATTTT.